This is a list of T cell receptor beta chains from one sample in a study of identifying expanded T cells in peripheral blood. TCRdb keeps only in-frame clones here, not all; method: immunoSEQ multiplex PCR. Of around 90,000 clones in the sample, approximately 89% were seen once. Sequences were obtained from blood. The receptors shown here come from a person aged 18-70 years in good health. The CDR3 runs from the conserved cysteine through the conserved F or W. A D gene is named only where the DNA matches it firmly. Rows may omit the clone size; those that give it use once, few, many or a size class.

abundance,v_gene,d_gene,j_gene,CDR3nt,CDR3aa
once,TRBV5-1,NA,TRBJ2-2,TGCGCCAGCAGCTTGGAGGTCGGGTTAAACACCGGGGAGCTGTTTTTT,CASSLEVGLNTGELFF
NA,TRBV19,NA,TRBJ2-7,TGTGCCAGTAGCACCCACCGGGACGGGGCCTACGAGCAGTACTTC,CASSTHRDGAYEQYF
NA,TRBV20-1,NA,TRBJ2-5,TGCAGTGCCAGAGGAGAGACCCAGTACTTC,CSARGETQYF
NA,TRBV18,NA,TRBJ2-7,TGTGCCAGCTCACCACCAGGGTCCTTCCGTTCCTACGAGCAGTACTTC,CASSPPGSFRSYEQYF
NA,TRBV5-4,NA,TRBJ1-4,TGTGCCAGCAGCTTGGGAGGTCGGAGTAATGAAAAACTGTTTTTT,CASSLGGRSNEKLFF
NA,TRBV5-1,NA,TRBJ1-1,TGCGCCAGCAGCTTGGTTGGCACTGAAGCTTTCTTT,CASSLVGTEAFF
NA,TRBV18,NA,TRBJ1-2,TGTGCCAGCTCACCAGCCAGTGAGGCGAAAAACTATGGCTACACCTTC,CASSPASEAKNYGYTF
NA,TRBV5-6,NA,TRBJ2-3,TGTGCCAGCAGCGACGACGCAAGTTCATCTACAGATACGCAGTATTTT,CASSDDASSSTDTQYF
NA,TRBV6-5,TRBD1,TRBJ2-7,TGTGCCAGCACGTACCGGGACAGGGAATACGAGCAGTACTTC,CASTYRDREYEQYF
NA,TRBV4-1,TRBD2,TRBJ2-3,TGCGCCAGCAGCTCCCGCTTCCAACTAGCGGGGGAGGCAGATACGCAGTATTTT,CASSSRFQLAGEADTQYF
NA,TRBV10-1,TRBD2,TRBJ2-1,TGCGCCAGCAGTGAAGGGCTAGCGGAGCACTACAATGAGCAGTTCTTC,CASSEGLAEHYNEQFF
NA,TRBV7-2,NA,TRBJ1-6,TGTGCCAGCAGCTTAGACAGGGTCTATAATTCACCCCTCCACTTT,CASSLDRVYNSPLHF
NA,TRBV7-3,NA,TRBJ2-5,TGTGCCAGCAGCTCGGGGGTTCTGGAGACCCAGTACTTC,CASSSGVLETQYF
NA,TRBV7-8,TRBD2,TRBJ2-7,TGTGCCAGCAGCTTTGGACTAGCGGTATCCTACGAGCAGTACTTC,CASSFGLAVSYEQYF
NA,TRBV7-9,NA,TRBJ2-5,TGTGCCAGCAGCTTAGTCGGGCGAGCCCAAGAGACCCAGTACTTC,CASSLVGRAQETQYF
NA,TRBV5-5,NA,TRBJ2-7,TGTGCCAGCAGCATGCGCGCCACGTCATCCTACGAGCAGTACTTC,CASSMRATSSYEQYF
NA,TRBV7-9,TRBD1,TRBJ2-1,TGTGCCAGCCGGGCAGGGGGCTATGAGCAGTTCTTC,CASRAGGYEQFF
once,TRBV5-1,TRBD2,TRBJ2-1,TGCGCCAGCAGCTTGGGACTAGCGGGGTACAATGAGCAGTTCTTC,CASSLGLAGYNEQFF
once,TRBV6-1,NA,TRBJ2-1,TGTGCCAGCAGGTCCAGAGGCGGGGATGAGCAGTTCTTC,CASRSRGGDEQFF
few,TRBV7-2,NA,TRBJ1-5,TGTGCCAGCAGCTCCCAGGTTAATCAGCCCCAGCATTTT,CASSSQVNQPQHF
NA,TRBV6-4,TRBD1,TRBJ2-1,TGTGCCAGCAGCGTTAAAGGACAGGGGGAGAATGAGCAGTTCTTC,CASSVKGQGENEQFF
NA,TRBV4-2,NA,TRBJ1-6,TGTGCCAGCAGCTTGGAGTCGGAACTCAGATCACCCCTCCACTTT,CASSLESELRSPLHF
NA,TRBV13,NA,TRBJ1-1,TGTGCCAGCAGCTTAGAGGTGAACACTGAAGCTTTCTTT,CASSLEVNTEAFF
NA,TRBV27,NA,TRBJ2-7,TGTGCCAGCAGTTTATCGCACTCCTACGAGCAGTACTTC,CASSLSHSYEQYF
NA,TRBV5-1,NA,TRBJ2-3,TGCGCCAGCAGCTTGGGGGATGCCGGGACGAGGAGCACAGATACGCAGTATTTT,CASSLGDAGTRSTDTQYF
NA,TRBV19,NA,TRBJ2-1,TGTGCCAGTAGTATATGGTTGGCAGCACATACGAATGAGCAGTTCTTC,CASSIWLAAHTNEQFF
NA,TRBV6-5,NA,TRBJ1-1,TGTGCCAGCAGATCATCCGGGACCTTGAACACTGAAGCTTTCTTT,CASRSSGTLNTEAFF
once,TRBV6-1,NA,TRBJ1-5,TGTGCCAGCAGTGCCCCTGGCATTGGGTATGAAAATCAGCCCCAGCATTTT,CASSAPGIGYENQPQHF
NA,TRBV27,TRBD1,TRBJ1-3,TGTGCCAGCAGTTTGAACAGGGGGTCTGGAAACACCATATATTTT,CASSLNRGSGNTIYF
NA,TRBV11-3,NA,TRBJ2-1,TGTGCCAGCAGCTTAAATAAGGTATACAATGAGCAGTTCTTC,CASSLNKVYNEQFF
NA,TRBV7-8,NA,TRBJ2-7,TGTGCCAGCAGCTCGTCTGGCTACGAGCAGTACTTC,CASSSSGYEQYF
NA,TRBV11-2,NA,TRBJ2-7,TGTGCCAGCAGCTTCCGACGGGAGCAGTACTTC,CASSFRREQYF
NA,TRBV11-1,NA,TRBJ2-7,TGTGCCAGCAGCCGTGACGGGAACTACGAGCAGTACTTC,CASSRDGNYEQYF
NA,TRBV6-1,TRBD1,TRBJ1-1,TGTGCCAGCAGGGGACGACAGGGAGGCACTGAAGCTTTCTTT,CASRGRQGGTEAFF
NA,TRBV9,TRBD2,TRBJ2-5,TGTGCCAGCAGCGCCAGCGGGAGTGGAAAAGCGACCCAGTACTTC,CASSASGSGKATQYF